This TCR beta chain was retrieved from a study of post-analysis software for immune sequencing data. Study conclusions and caveats: The study found TRBV5-6, TRBV5-1 and TRBV20-1 among several TRBV segments more frequent in patients than controls.

Unique molecular identifiers were present in the TCR beta cDNA libraries. MiXCR was run by TCRdb on the PCR reads, yielding one entry per CDR3 protein. This sample has a few hundred thousand distinct CDR3 sequences, with around 40% found just once. This clonotype has only a few counts. Its specificity is unknown. V was shortened by 1 base and J by 2 bases, with 9 bases between the two germline ends. The CDR3 is 14 amino acids. CDR1 and CDR2 from the germline V gene are SGHKS and YYEKEE (reference sequence). The clonotype originates from a girl aged 5-17 years with multiple sclerosis. The rearrangement joins TRBV5-5 to TRBJ1-2; TRBD1 might be the D (5 bases). The sequenced sample was blood. The CDR3 DNA sequence: TGTGCCAGCAGCTTGCTGACAGCGAACTATGGCTACACCTTC. Residues: CASSLLTANYGYTF.